This T cell receptor (beta chain) was documented in a study of post-analysis software for immune sequencing data. The overall study: The disease courses spanned relapsing-remitting, secondary progressive and progressive-relapsing forms of multiple sclerosis.

Trimming cost V 0 bases and J 0 bases, with 10 bases left between them. The CDR3 contains 16 residues. Germline assignment: CDR1 SGHKS and CDR2 YYEKEE (reference sequence). Overall study findings and caveats: By F measure, samples from a shared preparation batch strongly co-clustered. In patients, about five TRBV segments were more frequent than in controls, with TRBV5-6, TRBV5-1 and TRBV20-1 among them.

TCR beta cDNA libraries had unique molecular identifiers. Researchers reported 400,000 to 550,000 cDNA molecules coming from roughly 1 to 10 million T cells. TCRdb itself ran the PCR reads through MiXCR, one entry per CDR3 protein. Counted here are some 160,000 distinct CDR3 sequences, under 40% occurring once; the ten biggest clones make up under 30%. As for this clonotype: Its target is not known.

The chain employs TRBV5-5 and TRBJ2-1; D gene uncertain. This TCR was sampled from a girl under 18 with multiple sclerosis. The sample was blood, taken after autologous hematopoietic stem cell transplantation. In DNA, the CDR3 is TGTGCCAGCAGCTTGGCTCCATTGAGCTCCTACAATGAGCAGTTCTTC. Protein: CASSLAPLSSYNEQFF. The full variable domain, its missing parts supplied by reference TRBV5-5 and TRBJ2-1, is DAGVTQSPTHLIKTRGQQVTLRCSPISGHKSVSWYQQVLGQGPQFIFQYYEKEERGRGNFPDRFSARQFPNYSSELNVNALLLGDSALYLCASSLAPLSSYNEQFFGPGTRLTVL.